These 20 T cell receptor beta chains were all obtained from the same sample, sequenced in a study of response to subunit inactivated influenza vaccine (dated by TCRdb to the late 2010s). The library was obtained by RT-PCR. Sequencing used an Illumina HiSeq 2500. TCRdb reanalyzed the raw reads on its own, using fastp at Q25 for trimming and MiXCR for clone calling, and kept in-frame beta chains. Every distinct CDR3 protein forms one entry, paired with its most common genes and DNA. This sample has approximately 310,000 distinct CDR3 sequences in its table, and 21% of those were observed once. In total, the top ten clones hold 10% of the sample. The sample here was PBMCs from blood, taken 21 months after vaccination. The receptors were gathered from a man aged 45 to 75 who received an inactivated influenza vaccine. Donor details come from another sample of the same person, matched by shared clones.

This clonotype turned up a few times. The V and J genes are TRBV9 and TRBJ2-1, with D perhaps TRBD1 or TRBD2 (8 bases each). The CDR3 length is 15 residues. Per germline, CDR1 SGDLS and CDR2 YYNGEE. Trimming removed 2 bases at V and 3 bases at J, with 12 bases between. CDR3 amino acids: CASSVSGTGYNEQFF. In DNA, the CDR3 is TGTGCCAGCAGCGTTAGCGGGACAGGCTACAATGAGCAGTTCTTC.

The CDR3 bases are TGCAGTGCCGATCTCAGGACTAATTCACCCCTCCACTTT. Translating it yields CSADLRTNSPLHF. V gene TRBV20-1 combines with J gene TRBJ1-6; D remains ambiguous. CDR1 DFQATT and CDR2 SNEGSKA come from the germline V gene (reference sequence). The CDR3 runs 13 residues. Trimming shortened V by 6 bases and J by 6 bases, and 12 bases separated the two germline ends.

This clonotype was seen a few times. The gene calls are TRBV28 and TRBJ2-3, with D tentatively TRBD1 or TRBD2 (5 bases each). The ends were cut back, 6 bases at V and 2 bases at J, with 24 bases in the middle. Germline V lookup: CDR1 MDHEN, CDR2 SYDVKM. The CDR3 is 18 amino acids. CDR3 region: CASSRPGRRTSITDTQYF. In nucleotides, the CDR3 is TGTGCCAGCAGCCGCCCCGGGCGGAGGACATCCATCACAGATACGCAGTATTTT.

This clonotype appeared many times. This rearrangement joins TRBV10-3 to TRBJ1-5, with 7 bases lining up with TRBD1. Germline loops: CDR1 ENHRY, CDR2 SYGVKD. The CDR3 totals 15 residues. The V gene end was trimmed by 3 bases and the J gene end by 5 bases; junction bases not matched to a gene: 7. The CDR3 DNA reads TGTGCCATCAGTGACCGGGACAGAGTTTATCAGCCCCAGCATTTT. Amino acid sequence: CAISDRDRVYQPQHF.

The chain has TRBV7-6 and TRBJ2-5; 7 bases are a match to TRBD1. In germline, CDR1 is SGHVS, CDR2 FNYEAQ. The length of the CDR3 is 16 residues. The J segment lost 7 bases and the V segment lost 5 bases, leaving 16 bases of the junction unmatched. This chain's CDR3 is CASSTTGALHSVTQYF. The CDR3 DNA is TGTGCCAGCAGCACTACAGGGGCCCTACATTCCGTGACCCAGTACTTC.

This clonotype came up a few times. The chain links TRBV12-3 or TRBV12-4 to TRBJ1-2; a possible D gene is TRBD1 (6 bases). The CDR3 loop spans 14 amino acids. The V end was cut by 1 base, the J end by 7 bases, with 13 bases between. In DNA, the CDR3 is TGTGCCAGCAGTTTAGACCGACAGGAACCTGGCTACACCTTC. It encodes CASSLDRQEPGYTF.

The sample holds a few counts of this clonotype. One junction end disagrees with the germline gene, perhaps due to a read error. This rearrangement joins TRBV7-9 to TRBJ1-1, with D perhaps matching TRBD1 (5 bases). The CDR3 extends over 17 amino acids. Germline-derived CDR1 and CDR2 are SEHNR and FQNEAQ (reference sequence). The CDR3 here is CASSSGLRDQTNAEAFF. In DNA form, the CDR3 reads TGTGCCAGCAGCTCGGGGCTCAGGGATCAGACGAACGCTGAAGCTTTCTTT.

In this sample, this clonotype turned up a few times. V is TRBV29-1 and J is TRBJ2-7; the D is unclear. The CDR3 runs 12 residues. The V gene's germline CDR1 is SQVTM and CDR2 ANQGSEA. V was clipped by 4 bases and J by 1 base, with 8 bases between them. CDR3 bases: TGCAGCGTTGGAGACAATTCCTACGAGCAGTACTTC. Amino acid sequence: CSVGDNSYEQYF.

The sample holds a few counts of this clonotype. The rearrangement links TRBV7-2 to TRBJ2-1; 15 bases agree with TRBD2. The ends lost 1 base at V and 12 bases at J; junction bases unmatched: 7. Germline CDR1 SGHTA, CDR2 FQGNSA. This CDR3 region has 16 residues. The CDR3 nucleotides read TGTGCCAGCAGCTTAGGGGGACTAGCGGGAGGATTGGGGCAGTTCTTC. Protein: CASSLGGLAGGLGQFF.

The V call is TRBV12-3 or TRBV12-4, the J call TRBJ1-6, with 10 bases identical to TRBD1. The CDR3 totals 14 residues. V trimming: 7 bases; J trimming: 7 bases; junction bases outside the gene matches: 4. The chain's CDR3 is CASKSGQGNSPLHF. DNA of the CDR3: TGTGCCAGCAAATCGGGACAGGGGAATTCACCCCTCCACTTT.

The chain couples TRBV6-2 or TRBV6-3 to TRBJ1-5, with a weak D call TRBD1 (6 bases). This CDR3 spans 18 amino acids. Germline assignment: CDR1 MNHEY and CDR2 SVGEGT. The V gene lost 5 bases and the J gene lost 2 bases, with 22 bases spanning the gap. The CDR3 nucleotides are TGTGCCAGCAGTAACCTACCTCCTGGGGGGCTGGGCAATCAGCCCCAGCATTTT. Its protein product is CASSNLPPGGLGNQPQHF.

The genes are TRBV11-3 and TRBJ2-7; D gene uncertain. The CDR3 spans 15 residues. Germline V lookup: CDR1 SGHNT, CDR2 YENEEA. Trimming removed 0 bases from V and 0 bases from J, with 9 bases in between. CDR3: CASSLDGRTSYEQYF. The CDR3 region has the DNA TGTGCCAGCAGCTTAGACGGCCGGACCTCCTACGAGCAGTACTTC.

This clonotype was recorded many times. The chain employs TRBV20-1 and TRBJ1-1, with a weak D call TRBD1 (5 bases). Germline assignment: CDR1 DFQATT and CDR2 SNEGSKA (reference sequence). This CDR3 has 13 amino acids. V lost 6 bases to trimming and J lost 1 base, with 12 bases between them. CDR3 residues: CSAVRGTNTEAFF. DNA for the CDR3: TGCAGTGCCGTTAGGGGAACGAACACTGAAGCTTTCTTT.

In this sample, this clonotype turned up many times. The CDR3 sequence: CASSLAGQGSQPQHF. The CDR3 nucleotides read TGCGCCAGCAGCTTGGCGGGTCAGGGAAGTCAGCCCCAGCATTTT. V gene TRBV5-1 combines with J gene TRBJ1-5, with D perhaps TRBD1 (5 bases). The CDR3 loop spans 15 amino acids. Trimming took 0 bases from V and 6 from J, leaving 13 bases between them. Per the germline V gene, CDR1 is SGHRS and CDR2 is YFSETQ.

There are a few counts of this clonotype. The chain uses TRBV2 and TRBJ2-1, with D maybe TRBD2 (7 bases). The CDR3 consists of 14 residues. Trimming took off 0 bases at V and 7 bases at J, with 10 bases between the two ends. CDR1 SNHLY and CDR2 FYNNEI come from the germline V gene. Here the CDR3 reads CASSEAGRGNEQFF. The CDR3 coding sequence is TGTGCCAGCAGTGAAGCGGGGAGGGGGAATGAGCAGTTCTTC.

The chain links TRBV15 to TRBJ1-6; D gene unclear. The CDR3 has 14 amino acids. V gave up 0 bases and J gave up 7 bases, with 7 bases separating them. Germline CDR1 reads LNHNV; CDR2 reads YYDKDF (reference sequence). The CDR3 sequence: CATSRDRANSPLHF. CDR3 bases: TGTGCCACCAGCAGAGATCGCGCCAATTCACCCCTCCACTTT.

The rearrangement links TRBV27 to TRBJ1-2; a possible D gene is TRBD1 (5 bases). The CDR3 is made up of 14 amino acids. Germline lookup yields CDR1 MNHEY and CDR2 SMNVEV (reference sequence). Trimming left V 6 bases short and J 7 bases short, with 18 bases between. The CDR3 sequence: CASRSFGGESGYTF. The CDR3 bases are TGTGCCAGCAGGTCATTCGGGGGGGAGTCTGGCTACACCTTC.

The V and J genes are TRBV6-6 and TRBJ2-7; D possibly corresponds to TRBD2 (6 bases). V dropped 5 bases and J dropped 3 bases, with 8 bases sitting between them. The germline gives CDR1 MNHNY, CDR2 SVGAGI (reference sequence). CDR3 size: 12 residues. CDR3 bases: TGTGCCAGCAGTAACGGGGGCTACGAGCAGTACTTC. This gives the protein CASSNGGYEQYF.

V and J are TRBV5-6 and TRBJ1-2; D uncertain. The CDR3 is made up of 16 amino acids. Germline V gives CDR1 SGHDT, CDR2 YYEEEE. Trimming shortened V by 2 bases and J by 0 bases, and 14 bases separated the two germline ends. The CDR3, as DNA: TGTGCCAGCAGCTTAGAACTTTCCCTTCCTAACTATGGCTACACCTTC. Translation gives CASSLELSLPNYGYTF.

J is TRBJ1-1 and V is TRBV5-1; perhaps TRBD1 as D (5 bases). V lost 2 bases, J lost 1 base, and 15 bases lay in between. The CDR3 contains 16 residues. The germline V gene has CDR1 SGHRS and CDR2 YFSETQ. The CDR3 nucleotides are TGCGCCAGCAGCTTTACGGGGACCCAATGGAACACTGAAGCTTTCTTT. It specifies CASSFTGTQWNTEAFF. Combining the CDR3 with reference TRBV5-1 and TRBJ1-1 gives the whole variable domain KAGVTQTPRYLIKTRGQQVTLSCSPISGHRSVSWYQQTPGQGLQFLFEYFSETQRNKGNFPGRFSGRQFSNSRSEMNVSTLELGDSALYLCASSFTGTQWNTEAFFGQGTRLTVV.